This T cell receptor beta chain appears in the sequencing data of a study of blood T cells in healthy people across ages. The ends were cut back, 6 bases at V and 13 bases at J, with 25 bases in the middle. Germline-derived CDR1 and CDR2 are DFQATT and SNEGSKA (reference sequence). The CDR3 runs 14 residues. Study-wide points: For the donors, CMV status was unknown and possibly confounded expanded clonotype changes. Naive T cell percentage showed a strong correlation with the diversity of TCR beta.

Through a sample-barcoded 5' primer and a J-beta primer mix, a second PCR was run for roughly 7 to 12 cycles. Each cDNA was tagged by a template-switch adaptor containing 12 random nucleotides. The study obtained at least 2.5 million CDR3-containing paired-end reads from every sample. One entry per CDR3 protein, called by TCRdb with MiXCR from the 5' RACE reads. Of around 800,000 distinct CDR3 sequences listed, 60% to 80% are singletons. This clonotype was seen only a few times. Antigen: not known. The sequence came from a man under 40 in good health. The genes are TRBV20-1 and TRBJ2-4; D is perhaps TRBD1 or TRBD2 (5 bases each). The sequenced material came from blood. CDR3 loop: CSATGRTTFGEQYF. Written as DNA, the CDR3 is TGCAGTGCCACGGGACGGACCACCTTCGGGGAGCAGTACTTC.